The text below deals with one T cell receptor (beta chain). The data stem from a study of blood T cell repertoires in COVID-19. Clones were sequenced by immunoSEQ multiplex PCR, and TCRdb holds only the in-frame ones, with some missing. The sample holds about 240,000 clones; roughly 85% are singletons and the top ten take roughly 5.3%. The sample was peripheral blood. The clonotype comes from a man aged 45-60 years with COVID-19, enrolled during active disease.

The CDR3 region has the DNA TGTGCCACCAGCAGACGGCAGGTTTTCACCGGGGAGCTGTTTTTT. Protein sequence: CATSRRQVFTGELFF. V is TRBV15 and J is TRBJ2-2; D is unresolved. Looked up from germline, CDR1 is LNHNV and CDR2 is YYDKDF (reference sequence). The CDR3 runs 15 residues. V was cut by 2 bases and J by 4 bases, with 11 bases left in between.